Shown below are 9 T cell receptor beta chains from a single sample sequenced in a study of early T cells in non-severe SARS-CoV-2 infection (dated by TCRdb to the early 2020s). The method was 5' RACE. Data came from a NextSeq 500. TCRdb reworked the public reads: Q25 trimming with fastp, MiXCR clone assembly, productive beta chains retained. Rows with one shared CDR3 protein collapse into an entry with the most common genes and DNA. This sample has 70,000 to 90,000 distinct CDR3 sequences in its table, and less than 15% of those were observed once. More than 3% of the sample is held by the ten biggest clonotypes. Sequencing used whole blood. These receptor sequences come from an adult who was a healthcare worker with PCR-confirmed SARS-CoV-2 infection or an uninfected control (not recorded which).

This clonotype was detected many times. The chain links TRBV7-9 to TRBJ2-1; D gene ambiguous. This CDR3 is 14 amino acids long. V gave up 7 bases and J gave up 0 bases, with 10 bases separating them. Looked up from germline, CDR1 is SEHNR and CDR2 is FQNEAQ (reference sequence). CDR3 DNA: TGTGCCAGCATCGGGTCGGTCTCCTACAATGAGCAGTTCTTC. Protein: CASIGSVSYNEQFF.

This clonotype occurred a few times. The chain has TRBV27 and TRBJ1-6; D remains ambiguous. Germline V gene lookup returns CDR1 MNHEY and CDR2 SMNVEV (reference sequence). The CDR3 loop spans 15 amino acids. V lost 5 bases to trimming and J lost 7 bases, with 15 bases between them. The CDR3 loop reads CASSREFQMNSPLHF. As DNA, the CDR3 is TGTGCCAGCAGTCGAGAGTTTCAGATGAATTCACCCCTCCACTTT.

This chain's CDR3 is CSVEDGTDTQYF. The CDR3 DNA reads as TGCAGCGTTGAAGACGGTACAGATACGCAGTATTTT. This chain uses TRBV29-1 with TRBJ2-3; no definite D call. The CDR3 spans 12 residues. V was trimmed by 0 bases and J by 3 bases, leaving 4 bases between them. CDR1 is SQVTM and CDR2 is ANQGSEA in the germline V gene.

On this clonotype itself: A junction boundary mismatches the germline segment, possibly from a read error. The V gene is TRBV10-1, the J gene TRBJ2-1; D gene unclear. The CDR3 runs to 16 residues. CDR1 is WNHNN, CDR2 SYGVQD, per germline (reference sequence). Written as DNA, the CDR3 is TGCGCCAGCAGTGAGACTGCGTGGGGTCCTTACAATGAGCAGATCTTC. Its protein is CASSETAWGPYNEQIF.

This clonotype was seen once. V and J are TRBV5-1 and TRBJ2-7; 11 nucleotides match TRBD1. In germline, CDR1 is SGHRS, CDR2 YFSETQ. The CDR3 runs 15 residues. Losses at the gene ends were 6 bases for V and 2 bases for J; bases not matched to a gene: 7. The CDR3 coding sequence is TGCGCCAGCACCGACGGGACAGGGGGACCCTACGAGCAGTACTTC. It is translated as CASTDGTGGPYEQYF.

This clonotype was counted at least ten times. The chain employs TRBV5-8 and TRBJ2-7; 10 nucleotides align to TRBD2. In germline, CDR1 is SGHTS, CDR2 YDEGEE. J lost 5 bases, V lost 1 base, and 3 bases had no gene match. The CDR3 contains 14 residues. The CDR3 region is CASSLTSGINEQYF. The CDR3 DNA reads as TGTGCCAGCAGCTTGACTAGCGGGATCAACGAGCAGTACTTC.

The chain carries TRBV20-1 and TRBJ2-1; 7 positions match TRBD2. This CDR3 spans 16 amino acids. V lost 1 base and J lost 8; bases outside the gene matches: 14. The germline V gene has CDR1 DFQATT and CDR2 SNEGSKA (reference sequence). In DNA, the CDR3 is TGCAGTGCTAGAGGGATCCTAGCGGTTAGAGTCGATGAGCAGTTCTTC. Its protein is CSARGILAVRVDEQFF.

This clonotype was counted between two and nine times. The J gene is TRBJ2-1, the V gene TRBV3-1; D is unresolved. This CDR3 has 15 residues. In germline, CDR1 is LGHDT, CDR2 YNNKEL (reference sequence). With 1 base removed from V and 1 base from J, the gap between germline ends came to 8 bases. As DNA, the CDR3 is TGTGCCAGCAGCCAAGCTTACTTTTCCTACAATGAGCAGTTCTTC. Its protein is CASSQAYFSYNEQFF.

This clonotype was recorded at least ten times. In DNA, the CDR3 is TGCAGTGCTAGAGACTGGACAGGGAACCAGCCCCAGCATTTT. Its translation: CSARDWTGNQPQHF. V usage is TRBV20-1 and J usage is TRBJ1-5; 8 nucleotides match TRBD1. The V segment lost 0 bases and the J segment 7 bases; nucleotides outside the gene matches: 5. This CDR3 has 14 amino acids. CDR1 DFQATT and CDR2 SNEGSKA come from the germline V gene (reference sequence).